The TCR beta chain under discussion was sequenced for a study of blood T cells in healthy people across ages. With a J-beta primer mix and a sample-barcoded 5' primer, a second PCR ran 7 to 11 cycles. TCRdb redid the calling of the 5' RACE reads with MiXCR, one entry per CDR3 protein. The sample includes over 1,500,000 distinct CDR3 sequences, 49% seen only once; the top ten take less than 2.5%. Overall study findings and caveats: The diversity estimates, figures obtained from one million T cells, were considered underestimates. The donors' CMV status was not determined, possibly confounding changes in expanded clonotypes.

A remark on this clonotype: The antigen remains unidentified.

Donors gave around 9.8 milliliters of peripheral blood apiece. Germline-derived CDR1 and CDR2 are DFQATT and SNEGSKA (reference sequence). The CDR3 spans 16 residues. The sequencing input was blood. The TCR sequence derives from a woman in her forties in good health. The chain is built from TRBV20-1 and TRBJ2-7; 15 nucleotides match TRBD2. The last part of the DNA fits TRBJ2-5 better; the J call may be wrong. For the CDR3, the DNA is TGCAGTGCGGGACTAGCGGGGGGCTCGACCCCCGAGACCCAGTACTTC. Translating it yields CSAGLAGGSTPETQYF.